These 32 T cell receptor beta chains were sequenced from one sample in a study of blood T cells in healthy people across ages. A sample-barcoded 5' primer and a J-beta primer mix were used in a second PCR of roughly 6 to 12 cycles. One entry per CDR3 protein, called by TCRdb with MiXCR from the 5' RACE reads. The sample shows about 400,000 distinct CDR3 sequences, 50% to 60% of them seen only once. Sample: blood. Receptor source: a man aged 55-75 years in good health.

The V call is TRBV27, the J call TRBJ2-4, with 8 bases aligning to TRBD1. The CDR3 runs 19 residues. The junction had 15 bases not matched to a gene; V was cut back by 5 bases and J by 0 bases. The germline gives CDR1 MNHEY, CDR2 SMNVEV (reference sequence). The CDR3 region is CASSVPGQVLEIAKNIQYF. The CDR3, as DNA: TGTGCCAGCAGTGTCCCGGGACAGGTGCTTGAAATAGCCAAAAACATTCAGTACTTC.

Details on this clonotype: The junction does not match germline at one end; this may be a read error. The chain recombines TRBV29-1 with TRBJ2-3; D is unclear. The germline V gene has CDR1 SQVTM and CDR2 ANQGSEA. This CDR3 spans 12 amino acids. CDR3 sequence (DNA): TGCAGCGCCCGGGTCAGCACAGATGCGCAGTATTTT. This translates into CSARVSTDAQYF.

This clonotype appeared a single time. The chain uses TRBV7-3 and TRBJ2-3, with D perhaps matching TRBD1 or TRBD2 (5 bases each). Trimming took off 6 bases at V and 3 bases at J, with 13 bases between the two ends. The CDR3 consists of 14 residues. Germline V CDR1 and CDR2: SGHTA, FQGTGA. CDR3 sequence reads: CASRLARGTDTQYF. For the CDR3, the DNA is TGTGCCAGCAGGCTCGCGAGGGGTACAGATACGCAGTATTTT. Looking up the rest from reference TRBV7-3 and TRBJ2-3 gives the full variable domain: GAGVSQTPSNKVTEKGKYVELRCDPISGHTALYWYRQSLGQGPEFLIYFQGTGAADDSGLPNDRFFAVRPEGSVSTLKIQRTERGDSAVYLCASRLARGTDTQYFGPGTRLTVL.

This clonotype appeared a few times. In nucleotides, the CDR3 is TGTGCCAGCAGCCAAGGAGGATTCAGCAATCAGCCCCAGCATTTT. Its translation: CASSQGGFSNQPQHF. The rearrangement joins TRBV3-1 to TRBJ1-5, with D hard to call. Trimming shortened V by 1 base and J by 1 base, and 8 bases separated the two germline ends. Germline V gene lookup returns CDR1 LGHDT and CDR2 YNNKEL (reference sequence). CDR3 size: 15 residues.

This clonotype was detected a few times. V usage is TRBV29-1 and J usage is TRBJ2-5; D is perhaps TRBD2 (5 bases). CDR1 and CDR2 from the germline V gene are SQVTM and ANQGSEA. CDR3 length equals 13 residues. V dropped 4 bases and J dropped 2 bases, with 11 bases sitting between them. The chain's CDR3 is CSVAGSGQETQYF. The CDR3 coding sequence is TGCAGCGTTGCCGGCAGCGGTCAAGAGACCCAGTACTTC. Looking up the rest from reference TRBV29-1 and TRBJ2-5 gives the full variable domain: SAVISQKPSRDICQRGTSLTIQCQVDSQVTMMFWYRQQPGQSLTLIATANQGSEATYESGFVIDKFPISRPNLTFSTLTVSNMSPEDSSIYLCSVAGSGQETQYFGPGTRLLVL.

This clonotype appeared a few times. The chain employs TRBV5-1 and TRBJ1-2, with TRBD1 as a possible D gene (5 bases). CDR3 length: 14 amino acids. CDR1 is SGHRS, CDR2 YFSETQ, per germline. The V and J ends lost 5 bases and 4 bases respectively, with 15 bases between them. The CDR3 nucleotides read TGCGCCAGCAGTTCCCTCCAGGGCCGCTATGGCTACACCTTC. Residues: CASSSLQGRYGYTF. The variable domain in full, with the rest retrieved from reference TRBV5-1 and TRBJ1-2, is KAGVTQTPRYLIKTRGQQVTLSCSPISGHRSVSWYQQTPGQGLQFLFEYFSETQRNKGNFPGRFSGRQFSNSRSEMNVSTLELGDSALYLCASSSLQGRYGYTFGSGTRLTVV.

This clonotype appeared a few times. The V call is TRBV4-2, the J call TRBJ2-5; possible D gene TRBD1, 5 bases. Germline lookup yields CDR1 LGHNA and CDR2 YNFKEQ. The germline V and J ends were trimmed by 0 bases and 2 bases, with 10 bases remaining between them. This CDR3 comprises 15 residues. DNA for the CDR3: TGTGCCAGCAGCCAAGAGCAGGGAATTCAAGAGACCCAGTACTTC. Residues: CASSQEQGIQETQYF.

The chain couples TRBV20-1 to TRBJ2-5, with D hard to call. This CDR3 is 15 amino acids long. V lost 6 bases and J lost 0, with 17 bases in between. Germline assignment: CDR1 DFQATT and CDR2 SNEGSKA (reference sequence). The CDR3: CSAVPPRRYQETQYF. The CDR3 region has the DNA TGCAGTGCCGTCCCCCCCCGTAGGTACCAAGAGACCCAGTACTTC.

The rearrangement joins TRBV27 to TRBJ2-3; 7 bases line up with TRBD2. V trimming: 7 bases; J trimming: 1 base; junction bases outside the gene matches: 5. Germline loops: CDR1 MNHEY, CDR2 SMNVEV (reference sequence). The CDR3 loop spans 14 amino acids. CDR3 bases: TGTGCCAGCAATGGGGGAGGGGGCACAGATACGCAGTATTTT. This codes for CASNGGGGTDTQYF.

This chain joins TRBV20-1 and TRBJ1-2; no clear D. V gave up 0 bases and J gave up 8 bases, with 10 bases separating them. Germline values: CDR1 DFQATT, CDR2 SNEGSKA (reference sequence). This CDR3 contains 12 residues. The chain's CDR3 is CSARDGLGGYTF. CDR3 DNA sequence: TGCAGTGCTAGAGATGGACTCGGAGGCTACACCTTC.

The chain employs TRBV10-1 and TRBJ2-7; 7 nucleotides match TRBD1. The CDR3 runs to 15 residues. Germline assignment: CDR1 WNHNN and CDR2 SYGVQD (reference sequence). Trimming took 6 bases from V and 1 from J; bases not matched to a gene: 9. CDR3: CASSSGGEGSYEQYF. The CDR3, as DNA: TGCGCCAGCAGCTCAGGGGGTGAAGGGTCCTACGAGCAGTACTTC.

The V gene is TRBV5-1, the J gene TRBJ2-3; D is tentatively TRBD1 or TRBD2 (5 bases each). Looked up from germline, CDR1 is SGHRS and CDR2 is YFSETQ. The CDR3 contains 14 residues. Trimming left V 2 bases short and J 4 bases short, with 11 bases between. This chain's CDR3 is CASSFEGRADTQYF. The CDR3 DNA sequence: TGCGCCAGCAGCTTTGAGGGACGGGCAGATACGCAGTATTTT.

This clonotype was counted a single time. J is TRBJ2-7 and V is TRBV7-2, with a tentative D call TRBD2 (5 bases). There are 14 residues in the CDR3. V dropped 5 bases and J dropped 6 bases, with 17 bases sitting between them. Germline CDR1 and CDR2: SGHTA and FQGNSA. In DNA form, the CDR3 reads TGTGCCAGCAGCCCACTAGAAATCATGGGCGAGCAGTACTTC. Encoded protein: CASSPLEIMGEQYF.

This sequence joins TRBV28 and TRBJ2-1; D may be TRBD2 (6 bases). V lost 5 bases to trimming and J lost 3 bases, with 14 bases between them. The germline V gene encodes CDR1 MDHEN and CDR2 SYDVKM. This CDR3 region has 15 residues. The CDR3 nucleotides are TGTGCCAGCAGTGGGACCGGAGGGCGCTACAATGAGCAGTTCTTC. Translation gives CASSGTGGRYNEQFF.

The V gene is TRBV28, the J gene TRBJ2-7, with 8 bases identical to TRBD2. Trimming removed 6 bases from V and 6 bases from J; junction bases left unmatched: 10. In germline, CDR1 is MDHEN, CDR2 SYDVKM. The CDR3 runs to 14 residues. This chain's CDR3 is CASRRSGTRSEQYF. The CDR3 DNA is TGTGCCAGCAGACGATCCGGGACTAGGAGCGAGCAGTACTTC.

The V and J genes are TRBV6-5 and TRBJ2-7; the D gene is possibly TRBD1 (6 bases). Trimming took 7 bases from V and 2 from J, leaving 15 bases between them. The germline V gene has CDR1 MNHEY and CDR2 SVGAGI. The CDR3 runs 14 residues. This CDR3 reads CASKEPDRPYEQYF. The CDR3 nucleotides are TGTGCCAGCAAGGAACCGGACAGACCCTACGAGCAGTACTTC.

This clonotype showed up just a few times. CDR3 protein: CASSINNMVGSPLHF. The DNA of the CDR3 is TGTGCCAGCAGCATAAACAACATGGTCGGTTCACCCCTCCACTTT. This chain connects TRBV5-4 to TRBJ1-6; D remains ambiguous. This CDR3 spans 15 amino acids. The germline V gene encodes CDR1 SGHNT and CDR2 YYREEE (reference sequence). Trimming stripped 4 bases from V and 9 bases from J, with 17 bases between.

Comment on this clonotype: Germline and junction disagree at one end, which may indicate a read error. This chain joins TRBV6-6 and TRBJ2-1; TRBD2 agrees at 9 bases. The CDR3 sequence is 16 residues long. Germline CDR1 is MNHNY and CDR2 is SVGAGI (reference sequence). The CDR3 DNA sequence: TGTGCTAGCAGTTCCCCCGTGGGACTAGCCGGAGTTGAGCAGTTCTTC. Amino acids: CASSSPVGLAGVEQFF.

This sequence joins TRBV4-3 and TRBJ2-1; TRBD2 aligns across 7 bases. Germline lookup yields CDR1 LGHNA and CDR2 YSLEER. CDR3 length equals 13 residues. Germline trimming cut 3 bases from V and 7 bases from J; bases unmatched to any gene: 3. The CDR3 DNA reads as TGCGCCAGCAGCCACCTCGGGGGGAATGAGCAGTTCTTC. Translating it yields CASSHLGGNEQFF.

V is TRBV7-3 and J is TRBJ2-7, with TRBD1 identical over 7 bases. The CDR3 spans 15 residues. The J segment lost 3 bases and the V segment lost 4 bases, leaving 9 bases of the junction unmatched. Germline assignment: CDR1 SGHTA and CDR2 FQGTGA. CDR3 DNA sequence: TGTGCCAGCAGCTCCCCGACAGGGTACCGCTACGAGCAGTACTTC. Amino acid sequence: CASSSPTGYRYEQYF.

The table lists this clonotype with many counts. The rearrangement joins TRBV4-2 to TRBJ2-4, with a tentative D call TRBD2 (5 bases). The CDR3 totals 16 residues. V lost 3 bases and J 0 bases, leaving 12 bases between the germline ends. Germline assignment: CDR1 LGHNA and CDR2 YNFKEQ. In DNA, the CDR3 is TGTGCCAGCAGCCAGGCCAACGGGGAAGCCAAAAACATTCAGTACTTC. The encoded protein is CASSQANGEAKNIQYF.

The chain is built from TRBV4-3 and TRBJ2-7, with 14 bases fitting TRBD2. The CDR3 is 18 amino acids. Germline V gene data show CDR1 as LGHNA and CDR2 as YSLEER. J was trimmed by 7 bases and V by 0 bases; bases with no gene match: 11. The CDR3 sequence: CASSQDPGTSGRVNEQYF. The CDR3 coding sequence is TGCGCCAGCAGCCAAGATCCGGGGACTAGCGGGAGAGTCAATGAGCAGTACTTC.

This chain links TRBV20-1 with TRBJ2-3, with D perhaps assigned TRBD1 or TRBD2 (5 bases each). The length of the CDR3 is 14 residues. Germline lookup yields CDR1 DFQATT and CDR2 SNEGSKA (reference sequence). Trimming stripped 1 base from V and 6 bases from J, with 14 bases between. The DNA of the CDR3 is TGCAGTGCTAGAGGCCAGGGAGTAGGGGATACGCAGTATTTT. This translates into CSARGQGVGDTQYF.

CDR3 residues: CASRATGRGDFNEQFF. In nucleotides, the CDR3 is TGTGCCAGCAGGGCTACTGGGCGGGGGGACTTCAATGAGCAGTTCTTC. The V call is TRBV27, the J call TRBJ2-1; 8 bases agree with TRBD2. This CDR3 has 16 residues. Trimming took 6 bases from V and 6 from J; bases not matched to a gene: 13. Germline V lookup: CDR1 MNHEY, CDR2 SMNVEV (reference sequence).

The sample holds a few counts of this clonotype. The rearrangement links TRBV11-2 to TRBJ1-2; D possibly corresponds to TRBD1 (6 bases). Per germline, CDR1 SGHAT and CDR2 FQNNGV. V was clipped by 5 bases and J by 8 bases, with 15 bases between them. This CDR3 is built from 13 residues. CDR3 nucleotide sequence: TGTGCCAGCAGCCGGCCACAGGGACAAGGCTACACCTTC. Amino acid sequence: CASSRPQGQGYTF.

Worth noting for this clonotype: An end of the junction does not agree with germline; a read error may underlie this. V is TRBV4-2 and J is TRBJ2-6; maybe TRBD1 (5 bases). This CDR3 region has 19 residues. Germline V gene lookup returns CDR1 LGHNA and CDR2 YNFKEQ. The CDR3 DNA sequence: TGTGCCAGCGGCCAAGATATGGCAGGGTCTCTCTCTGGGGCCAACGTCCTGACTTTC. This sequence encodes CASGQDMAGSLSGANVLTF.

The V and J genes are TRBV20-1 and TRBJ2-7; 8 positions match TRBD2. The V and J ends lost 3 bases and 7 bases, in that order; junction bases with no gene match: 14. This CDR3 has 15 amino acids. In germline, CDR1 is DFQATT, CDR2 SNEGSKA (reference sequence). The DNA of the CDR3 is TGCAGTGCTAGGGGGGAGACTAGCGCCCATGGGGAGCAGTACTTC. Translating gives CSARGETSAHGEQYF.

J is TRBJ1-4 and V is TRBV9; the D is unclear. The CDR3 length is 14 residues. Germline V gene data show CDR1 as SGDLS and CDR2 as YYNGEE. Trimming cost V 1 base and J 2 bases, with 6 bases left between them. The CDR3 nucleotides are TGTGCCAGCAGCGTAAGCCCTACTAATGAAAAACTGTTTTTT. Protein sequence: CASSVSPTNEKLFF.

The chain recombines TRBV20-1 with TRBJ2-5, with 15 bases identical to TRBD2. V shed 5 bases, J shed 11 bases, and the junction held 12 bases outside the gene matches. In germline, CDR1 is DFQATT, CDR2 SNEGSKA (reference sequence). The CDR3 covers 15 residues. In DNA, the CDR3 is TGCAGTGCTCACAAGGGACTAGCGGGGGGTAATGAGCAGTACTTC. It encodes CSAHKGLAGGNEQYF.

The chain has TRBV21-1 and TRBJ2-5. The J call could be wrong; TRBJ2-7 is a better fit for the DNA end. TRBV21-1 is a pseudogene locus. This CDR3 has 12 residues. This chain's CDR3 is CASSKDEYEQYF. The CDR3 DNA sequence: TGTGCCAGCAGCAAAGATGAGTACGAGCAGTACTTC.

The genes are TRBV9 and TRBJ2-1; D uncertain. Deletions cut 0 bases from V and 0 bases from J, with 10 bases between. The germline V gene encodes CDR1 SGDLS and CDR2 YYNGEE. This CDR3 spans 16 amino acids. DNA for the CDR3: TGTGCCAGCAGCGTAGCTTTTTCGAGCTCCTACAATGAGCAGTTCTTC. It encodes CASSVAFSSSYNEQFF.

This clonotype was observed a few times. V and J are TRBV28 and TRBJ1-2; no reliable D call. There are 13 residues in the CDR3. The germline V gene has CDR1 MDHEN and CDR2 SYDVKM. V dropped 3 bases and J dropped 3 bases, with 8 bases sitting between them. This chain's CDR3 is CASSLRRDYGYTF. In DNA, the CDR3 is TGTGCCAGCAGTTTGAGGAGGGACTATGGCTACACCTTC.